The rows below give T cell receptor beta chains drawn from one sample of a study of blood T cell repertoires in COVID-19. TCRdb's table, derived via immunoSEQ multiplex PCR, lists solely in-frame clones and lacks some. The table has 110,000 to 150,000 clones, about 90% seen once. Sequencing was performed on peripheral blood. The receptor source for this set is a woman aged 50 to 65 with acute or convalescent COVID-19. Both conserved end residues are part of each CDR3. D genes are given only for firm matches. Expanded clones are given a class, and other clones once, few, many or no size at all.

v_gene	abundance	d_gene	j_gene	CDR3nt	CDR3aa
TRBV13	-	-	TRBJ2-7	TGTGCCAGCAGCCCACAGGAGGGCCCTCGTGAGCAGTACTTC	CASSPQEGPREQYF
TRBV6-5	-	-	TRBJ2-7	TGTGCCAGCAGTTACGAACAGGTCTCCTACGAGCAGTACTTC	CASSYEQVSYEQYF
TRBV19	-	TRBD2	TRBJ2-7	TGTGCCAGTAGTCCCTCGAGCGGGGGGTACTACGAGCAGTACTTC	CASSPSSGGYYEQYF
TRBV6-5	-	-	TRBJ1-1	TGTGCCAGCAGCCCGCAGGGGACTGAAGCTTTCTTT	CASSPQGTEAFF
TRBV9	-	-	TRBJ1-4	TGTGCCAGCAGCGTGGGGGGTACGAATGAAAAACTGTTTTTT	CASSVGGTNEKLFF
TRBV29-1	-	-	TRBJ1-1	TGCAGCGTCCCGTGGGGGACACTGAACACTGAAGCTTTCTTT	CSVPWGTLNTEAFF
TRBV3-1/TRBV3-2	once	TRBD2	TRBJ2-7	TGTGCCAGCAGCCCCGCCAGGGGCGGGGGGCACTACGAGCAGTACTTC	CASSPARGGGHYEQYF
TRBV19	-	TRBD1	TRBJ1-2	TGTGCCAGTAGTATAGATGGACAGGGGAACTATGGCTACACCTTC	CASSIDGQGNYGYTF
TRBV5-4	-	-	TRBJ1-1	TGTGCCAGCAGCTTGTCGTTGAGCACTGAAGCTTTCTTT	CASSLSLSTEAFF
TRBV9	-	TRBD1	TRBJ1-3	TGTGCCAGCAGCGCAGGGACAGGGAACACCATATATTTT	CASSAGTGNTIYF
TRBV7-9	-	-	TRBJ2-1	TGTGCCAGCAGCTTAGGCCAGATACCCTACAATGAGCAGTTCTTC	CASSLGQIPYNEQFF
TRBV7-2	-	-	TRBJ1-4	TGTGCCAGCAGCCCTCCCAACTCGGTCCGAGAAAAACTGTTTTTT	CASSPPNSVREKLFF
TRBV28	few	TRBD2	TRBJ2-7	TGTGCCAGCAACCCCTATAGCGGGGGTTTCTCCTACGAGCAGTACTTC	CASNPYSGGFSYEQYF
TRBV30	-	TRBD1	TRBJ1-2	TGTGCCTGGAGCCGACAGGGGAATGGCTACACCTTC	CAWSRQGNGYTF
TRBV6-5	-	-	TRBJ2-5	TGTGCCAGCAGTTACTTGCGGCCCGGACAAGAGACCCAGTACTTC	CASSYLRPGQETQYF
TRBV5-1	-	TRBD1	TRBJ2-3	TGCGCCAGCAGCTGGGCCGGGACAGCCAGCACAGATACGCAGTATTTT	CASSWAGTASTDTQYF
TRBV11-2	few	-	TRBJ1-2	TGTGCCAGCAGCTTAGGGGACACGATCTATGGCTACACCTTC	CASSLGDTIYGYTF
TRBV11-2	-	-	TRBJ1-2	TGTGCCAGCAGCTTAGGGACAGTCTATGGCTACACCTTC	CASSLGTVYGYTF
TRBV9	-	-	TRBJ1-2	TGTGCCAGCAGCGTAGACCTTGGCGGGCCGGACTATGGCTACACCTTC	CASSVDLGGPDYGYTF
TRBV12-3/TRBV12-4	-	-	TRBJ2-1	TGTGCCAGCAGTTTCGCGAGTTCTTTAGAGCAGTTCTTC	CASSFASSLEQFF
TRBV12-3/TRBV12-4	-	-	TRBJ2-7	TGTGCCAGCTCCCGGGGGTCCGGCCACGAGCAGTACTTC	CASSRGSGHEQYF
TRBV27	-	-	TRBJ1-3	TGTGCCAGCAGCCAGGGTTTCGGCGGAAACACCATATATTTT	CASSQGFGGNTIYF
TRBV7-3	-	-	TRBJ2-1	TGTGCCAGCAGCCCGGACGGGGGCTCCTACAATGAGCAGTTCTTC	CASSPDGGSYNEQFF
TRBV7-9	-	TRBD2	TRBJ2-3	TGTGCCAGCAGCACACTAGCGGGGGGCTTCACAGATACGCAGTATTTT	CASSTLAGGFTDTQYF
TRBV25-1	-	-	TRBJ2-4	TGTGCCAGCAGTGGCAGGGCCTCGAACATTCAGTACTTC	CASSGRASNIQYF
TRBV9	-	TRBD2	TRBJ2-5	TGTGCCAGCAGCGTAGGTGCACTAGCGGGACCTTGGGGAGAGACCCAGTACTTC	CASSVGALAGPWGETQYF
TRBV12-5	-	-	TRBJ1-3	TGTGCTAGTGGTTTGTCGGAGAACACCATATATTTT	CASGLSENTIYF
TRBV30	-	TRBD1	TRBJ2-5	TGTGCCTGGAGTACAGGGGGCGGAGTGGAGACCCAGTACTTC	CAWSTGGGVETQYF
TRBV5-1	once	-	TRBJ2-3	TGCGCCAGCAGCTTGCACAGTGTCAGCACAGATACGCAGTATTTT	CASSLHSVSTDTQYF
TRBV3-1/TRBV3-2	-	TRBD1	TRBJ1-2	TGTGCCAGCACCCCACAGGGGGCGGATTATGGCTACACCTTC	CASTPQGADYGYTF
TRBV10-3	-	-	TRBJ1-1	TGTGCCATCAGTGAGTTCCAGGGAGGTACAACTGAAGCTTTCTTT	CAISEFQGGTTEAFF
TRBV6-5	-	-	TRBJ1-1	TGTGCCAGCAGTTACCGACAGACGAACACTGAAGCTTTCTTT	CASSYRQTNTEAFF
TRBV19	-	TRBD1	TRBJ1-5	TGTGCCAGTAGTACTACAGGGGGCTCCAATCAGCCCCAGCATTTT	CASSTTGGSNQPQHF
TRBV5-6	once	TRBD2	TRBJ2-1	TGTGCCAGCAGCCTTGGACTAGCTAGGTATGAGCAGTTCTTC	CASSLGLARYEQFF
TRBV5-6	-	-	TRBJ1-2	TGTGCCAGCAGCCCGTTCCAGGGGACCTATGGCTACACCTTC	CASSPFQGTYGYTF
TRBV28	-	-	TRBJ1-1	TGTGCCAGCAGTTTGAGGGAGAGAGCTTTCTTT	CASSLRERAFF
TRBV30	once	-	TRBJ1-5	TGTGCCTGGAGTGTAGGGGGCAATCAGCCCCAGCATTTT	CAWSVGGNQPQHF
TRBV6-5	-	TRBD1	TRBJ1-2	TGTGCCAGCAGTTACCAACGGACAGGGGGTAACTATGGCTACACCTTC	CASSYQRTGGNYGYTF
TRBV6-4	once	-	TRBJ2-2	TGTGCCAGCAGTGACCTCTTTTCCGGGGAGCTGTTTTTT	CASSDLFSGELFF
TRBV19	-	-	TRBJ2-3	TGTGCCAGTACCCGTAGAGATGGGGGGGCAACAGATACGCAGTATTTT	CASTRRDGGATDTQYF
TRBV30	-	-	TRBJ1-3	TGTGCCCTGCCTAGGGTAGGGGGAAGTGGAAACACCATATATTTT	CALPRVGGSGNTIYF
TRBV27	-	TRBD2	TRBJ2-5	TGTGCCAGCAGTTTCCTTACTAGCGGGGGGTTGGAGACCCAGTACTTC	CASSFLTSGGLETQYF
TRBV7-9	once	-	TRBJ1-2	TGTGCCAGCAGCCCCGGGCAGGGGTACTATGGCTACACCTTC	CASSPGQGYYGYTF
TRBV9	-	-	TRBJ2-2	TGTGCCAGCAGCGTAGACAACGGGGGGGAGCTGTTTTTT	CASSVDNGGELFF
TRBV4-2	-	-	TRBJ1-5	TGTGCCAGCAGCCAAGATCGAAGGCAGCGTAATCAGCCCCAGCATTTT	CASSQDRRQRNQPQHF
TRBV5-1	-	-	TRBJ2-7	TGCGCCAGCAGCGCGTACTCCTACGAGCAGTACTTC	CASSAYSYEQYF
TRBV28	-	TRBD1	TRBJ1-5	TGTGCCAGCAGTTGGAGGACAGGGACCAATCAGCCCCAGCATTTT	CASSWRTGTNQPQHF
TRBV19	-	TRBD1	TRBJ1-1	TGTGCCAGTAGTCCCCACAGGGGTGGTACTGAAGCTTTCTTT	CASSPHRGGTEAFF
TRBV7-3	-	-	TRBJ2-3	TGTGCCAGCAGCCCCCTATTTAATTCAGATACGCAGTATTTT	CASSPLFNSDTQYF
TRBV7-8	-	TRBD1	TRBJ1-4	TGTGCCAGCAGCTTAGGGACAGGCCCTAAACGAGATGAAAAACTGTTTTTT	CASSLGTGPKRDEKLFF
TRBV18	-	TRBD1	TRBJ2-1	TGTGCCAGCTCACCAACCCGGGACAGGGACATGAATGAGCAGTTCTTC	CASSPTRDRDMNEQFF